This TCR beta chain was obtained from a study of blood T cells in healthy people across ages. The second PCR ran about 6 to 12 cycles with a sample-barcoded 5' primer and J-beta primers. TCRdb re-derived calls from the 5' RACE reads in MiXCR, one entry per CDR3 protein. The top ten clones hold under 25% of a sample with about 730,000 distinct CDR3 sequences, roughly 43% of them seen once. The ends were cut back, 4 bases at V and 1 base at J, with 7 bases in the middle. Germline assignment: CDR1 SNHLY and CDR2 FYNNEI. The CDR3 is made up of 13 amino acids. This receptor was identified in a woman between 55 and 75 years old in good health. The sequencing input was blood. The rearrangement links TRBV2 to TRBJ1-1; D is uncertain. The CDR3, as DNA: TGTGCCAGCAGTGGATGTACGAACACTGAAGCTTTCTTT. It is translated as CASSGCTNTEAFF.